These 29 T cell receptor beta chains were sequenced from one sample in a study of tumor and adjacent non-tumor tissue in lung cancer. A modified ARM-PCR protocol with three rounds of nested PCR amplified TCRbeta. MiXCR, run by TCRdb on the multiplex PCR reads, gives a single entry per CDR3 protein. The sample lists 71,000 or so distinct CDR3 sequences, roughly 80% occurring once. No cell sorting was done before RNA was extracted from the tissue. The source material was lung tumor tissue. The receptors come from a woman aged 50 to 60 with non-small cell lung cancer.

This clonotype was seen only once. The CDR3 does not end in the conserved phenylalanine or tryptophan, so this is likely a read error. J is TRBJ1-1 and V is TRBV12-3 or TRBV12-4, with D tentatively TRBD1 (5 bases). This CDR3 region has 12 residues. Trimming took off 8 bases at V and 10 bases at J, with 17 bases between the two ends. CDR3 residues: CASCSLRGGAFI. Written as DNA, the CDR3 is TGTGCCAGCTGTTCCCTTCGGGGGGGAGCTTTCATT.

Points on this clonotype: The CDR3 does not end in the conserved phenylalanine or tryptophan, so this is likely a read error. It is unclear where the CDR3 begins or ends on the DNA, so no DNA is shown, and the CDR3 is as TCRdb lists it. The chain links TRBV6-5 to TRBJ1-6. Per germline, CDR1 MNHEY and CDR2 SVGAGI. The CDR3 spans 14 amino acids, including both terminal residues. CDR3 sequence: CASTLRGANSPLYY.

Concerning this clonotype itself: Germline and junction disagree at one end, which may indicate a read error. The J gene is TRBJ1-1, the V gene TRBV13; the match to TRBD1 covers 10 bases. Germline V gives CDR1 PRHDT, CDR2 FYEKMQ (reference sequence). CDR3 length: 16 residues. Written as DNA, the CDR3 is TGTGCCAACAGCTTAGGATGGACAGGGGGAAACACTGAAGTTTTCTTC. Translated, it gives CANSLGWTGGNTEVFF.

Only a few counts were recorded for this clonotype. The CDR3 does not close with the conserved phenylalanine or tryptophan, likely indicating a read error. V is TRBV4-1 and J is TRBJ2-5, with no clear D. Germline-derived CDR1 and CDR2 are MGHRA and YSYEKL. There are 16 residues in the CDR3. In DNA, the CDR3 is TGCGCCAGCAACCAAGCCAAGAGGAACGGCCAAGAGATCCAGTACTTA. Residues: CASNQAKRNGQEIQYL.

This clonotype showed up just once. A read error may account for a junction end that differs from germline. The V and J genes are TRBV20-1 and TRBJ1-1, with D uncertain. CDR1 and CDR2 (germline): DFQATT, SNEGSKA (reference sequence). This CDR3 has 15 residues. CDR3 DNA: TGCAGTGTTAGAGATCTCGGGGTAGGGTGGGGTGAAGCTTTATTT. It encodes CSVRDLGVGWGEALF.

Concerning this clonotype itself: Compared with germline, one end of the junction differs, possibly owing to a read error. The gene calls are TRBV6-6 and TRBJ2-1; D is undetermined. The CDR3 is 14 residues long. Germline V gene data show CDR1 as MNHNY and CDR2 as SVGAGI (reference sequence). As DNA, the CDR3 is TGTGCCAGCAGTATGGTGGGCTCCTACAATGGGCAGTTCTTC. It is translated as CASSMVGSYNGQFF.

This clonotype is medium-sized. This chain joins TRBV6-6 and TRBJ2-1; D gene unclear. CDR3 size: 14 residues. V dropped 0 bases and J dropped 5 bases, with 8 bases sitting between them. Germline V gives CDR1 MNHNY, CDR2 SVGAGI (reference sequence). As DNA, the CDR3 is TGTGCCAGCAGTTACTCTTGGCAGAACAATGAGCAGTTCTTC. Protein sequence: CASSYSWQNNEQFF.

For the CDR3, the DNA is TGTGCCAGCAGCTTAGAGGGGACTATTTCCTACGAGCAGTACTTC. As protein: CASSLEGTISYEQYF. The chain uses TRBV11-2 and TRBJ2-7; 7 nucleotides agree with TRBD2. CDR1 is SGHAT, CDR2 FQNNGV, per germline. This CDR3 contains 15 residues. The junction had 3 bases not matched to a gene; V was cut back by 0 bases and J by 1 base.

The chain combines TRBV6-2 or TRBV6-3 with TRBJ1-1, with TRBD1 as a possible D gene (6 bases). The V gene's germline CDR1 is MNHEY and CDR2 SVGEGT. V dropped 5 bases and J dropped 7 bases, with 20 bases sitting between them. The CDR3 length is 15 residues. The CDR3 nucleotides are TGTGCCAGCAGTGATGGCAGGGGCGGGTACATTGAAGCTTTCTTT. Amino acid sequence: CASSDGRGGYIEAFF.

As to this clonotype: A much more abundant neighbour one base away suggests this may be a read error. The gene calls are TRBV30 and TRBJ2-7, with D uncertain. The CDR3 totals 12 residues. The germline gives CDR1 GTSNPN, CDR2 SVGIG (reference sequence). V was trimmed by 4 bases and J by 0 bases, leaving 7 bases between them. This CDR3 is CAWTLGSYEQYF. CDR3 sequence (DNA): TGTGCCTGGACTTTGGGCTCCTACGAGCAGTACTTC.

CDR3: CASTGENSYNEQFF. The CDR3 DNA reads as TGTGCCAGCACAGGGGAGAACTCCTACAATGAGCAGTTCTTC. J is TRBJ2-1 and V is TRBV6-1, with D possibly TRBD1 on 6 matching bases. Germline V gives CDR1 MNHNS, CDR2 SASEGT. V was pared by 7 bases and J by 0 bases, with 10 bases between. This CDR3 comprises 14 residues.

This chain links TRBV28 with TRBJ2-2; D uncertain. The CDR3 totals 15 residues. The V gene lost 3 bases and the J gene lost 3 bases, with 11 bases spanning the gap. CDR1 MDHEN and CDR2 SYDVKM come from the germline V gene. The CDR3 region is CASSFPEQYTGELFF. CDR3 coding DNA: TGTGCCAGCAGTTTCCCGGAACAGTACACCGGGGAGCTGTTTTTT.

Note on this clonotype: The germline gene is not matched at one end of the junction; a read error may be the cause. This rearrangement joins TRBV11-3 to TRBJ2-5, with 8 bases matching TRBD1. CDR3 length: 14 amino acids. Germline V CDR1 and CDR2: SGHNT, YENEEA. As DNA, the CDR3 is TGTGCCATCAGCCGGGACAGGAGCCAAGATACCCAGTATTTC. This sequence encodes CAISRDRSQDTQYF.

Turning to this clonotype: Since the CDR3 does not end with the conserved phenylalanine or tryptophan, this likely comes from a read error. In DNA, the CDR3 is TGTGCCAGCAGCAACCACGACAAGGGAGGAGGACTAGCGGGAGATTACAATGAGCAGTTCCTC. Amino acid sequence: CASSNHDKGGGLAGDYNEQFL. The chain joins TRBV5-4 to TRBJ2-1; 13 positions agree with TRBD2. There are 21 residues in the CDR3. Trimming at V came to 4 bases and at J to 4 bases, leaving 20 bases not matched to a gene. The germline gives CDR1 SGHNT, CDR2 YYREEE (reference sequence).

Of note for this clonotype: With a much larger clone just one base away, this may be a read error. CDR3 protein: CASSMRGGRSWELFF. Here the CDR3 DNA reads TGTGCCAGTAGTATGAGAGGGGGTCGGTCCTGGGAGCTGTTTTTT. The chain couples TRBV19 to TRBJ2-2; weak D call: TRBD1 (6 bases). CDR3 length: 15 amino acids. V lost 3 bases and J lost 9, with 17 bases in between. Germline V CDR1 and CDR2: LNHDA, SQIVND (reference sequence).

Points on this clonotype: A read error may account for a junction end that differs from germline. In DNA, the CDR3 is TGTGCCTGCAGACTCGGGACAGAGTCCGGGGAGCTGTTTTTT. Protein: CACRLGTESGELFF. The chain recombines TRBV4-2 with TRBJ2-2, with 7 nucleotides matching TRBD1. The CDR3 spans 14 residues. Germline V CDR1 and CDR2: LGHNA, YNFKEQ.

This clonotype was recorded once. A read error may produce the germline difference seen at one junction end. CDR3 in amino acids: CACRPTGTGELFF. The DNA for the CDR3 is TGTGCCTGCAGGCCTACAGGTACCGGGGAGCTATTTTTT. The chain employs TRBV28 and TRBJ2-2; possibly TRBD1 or TRBD2 for D (5 bases each). Germline V gene data show CDR1 as MDHEN and CDR2 as SYDVKM. This CDR3 has 13 amino acids.

The chain carries TRBV11-2 and TRBJ2-3, with D perhaps TRBD1 (5 bases). V lost 6 bases to trimming and J lost 5 bases, with 27 bases between them. In germline, CDR1 is SGHAT, CDR2 FQNNGV. This CDR3 is built from 18 residues. In DNA form, the CDR3 reads TGTGCCAGCAGTTTCGTCGCCATGACCGGGTGGGGCATAGATACGCAGTATTTT. Protein sequence: CASSFVAMTGWGIDTQYF.

The chain combines TRBV15 with TRBJ1-1; weak D call: TRBD1 (6 bases). CDR1 is LNHNV, CDR2 YYDKDF, per germline (reference sequence). The CDR3 spans 14 residues. V dropped 0 bases and J dropped 13 bases, with 18 bases sitting between them. CDR3 sequence (DNA): TGTGCCACCAGCAGAGACGGGACAAGACGGGCAGTTTTCTTT. Encoded protein: CATSRDGTRRAVFF.

A remark on this clonotype: Likely a read error: the CDR3 ends without its conserved phenylalanine or tryptophan. The CDR3 is CASAPEQGCEQYS. In nucleotides, the CDR3 is TGTGCCAGCGCACCTGAACAGGGCTGCGAGCAGTACTCC. The gene calls are TRBV4-2 and TRBJ2-7, with a tentative D call TRBD1 (6 bases). V was shortened by 8 bases and J by 6 bases, with 17 bases between the two germline ends. CDR3 size: 13 residues. Germline lookup yields CDR1 LGHNA and CDR2 YNFKEQ.

As concerns this clonotype: One end of the junction varies from germline; a read error may be responsible. This chain uses TRBV6-1 with TRBJ2-1; D is undetermined. This CDR3 region has 16 residues. Germline CDR1 is MNHNS and CDR2 is SASEGT. The CDR3 loop is CASKSLTWSFVDELFF. DNA for the CDR3: TGTGCCAGTAAGAGCCTAACATGGTCCTTTGTGGATGAGCTGTTCTTC.

This chain connects TRBV11-3 to TRBJ2-6; no clear D gene. The germline gives CDR1 SGHNT, CDR2 YENEEA. The V end lost 7 bases, the J end lost 4 bases, and 8 bases lay between the germline ends. The CDR3 runs to 13 residues. CDR3 DNA: TGTGCCAGCATCCCCCGAGGGGCCAACGTCCTGACTTTC. It specifies CASIPRGANVLTF.

Remarks on this clonotype: Because it lacks the conserved phenylalanine or tryptophan at the end, this CDR3 is likely a read error. This sequence joins TRBV20-1 and TRBJ2-7; D call uncertain. The V gene's germline CDR1 is DFQATT and CDR2 SNEGSKA (reference sequence). The length of the CDR3 is 11 residues. The CDR3 nucleotides are TGCATTGCTAGGACGATCGGCGAGCAGTACCTC. Encoded protein: CIARTIGEQYL.

As for this clonotype: Germline and junction disagree at one end, which may indicate a read error. CDR3 in DNA: TGTGCCAGTAGTTTAAGTCAGGGAGAGACCCAGTACTTC. Amino acids: CASSLSQGETQYF. The rearrangement joins TRBV12-3 or TRBV12-4 to TRBJ2-5; D is possibly TRBD1 (5 bases). The CDR3 has 13 amino acids.

J is TRBJ2-1 and V is TRBV6-6, with unresolved D. Germline V gene lookup returns CDR1 MNHNY and CDR2 SVGAGI (reference sequence). The CDR3 spans 14 residues. Trimming took off 2 bases at V and 5 bases at J, with 10 bases between the two ends. The CDR3 spells CASSYGQVHNEQFF. CDR3 bases: TGTGCCAGCAGTTACGGGCAGGTCCACAATGAGCAGTTCTTC.

This clonotype was found many times. This chain joins TRBV12-3 or TRBV12-4 and TRBJ2-3, with D unresolved. The length of the CDR3 is 11 residues. V shed 6 bases and J shed 5 bases, with 6 bases lying between them. The CDR3, as DNA: TGTGCCAGCAGCTCCAGAGATACGCAGTATTTT. It codes for CASSSRDTQYF.

This clonotype came up a few times. This may be a read error: a much more frequent sequence differs by one nucleotide. The chain employs TRBV19 and TRBJ2-1; 10 bases align to TRBD2. The CDR3 runs to 17 residues. CDR1 and CDR2 (germline): LNHDA, SQIVND (reference sequence). CDR3 region: CVSSIISGLADHNEQFF. CDR3 coding DNA: TGTGTCAGTAGTATAATCTCCGGACTAGCGGACCACAATGAGCAGTTCTTC.

The chain couples TRBV7-2 to TRBJ2-7, with D perhaps TRBD2 (6 bases). This CDR3 contains 15 residues. The germline CDR1 and CDR2 sequences are SGHTA and FQGNSA. Trimming took off 5 bases at V and 0 bases at J, with 14 bases between the two ends. CDR3 nucleotide sequence: TGTGCCAGCAGCGACACCGGGACTCGCTCCTACGAGCAGTACTTC. It yields the protein CASSDTGTRSYEQYF.

Notes on this clonotype: Sequence at one end of the junction differs from germline and may be a read error. The chain has TRBV11-3 and TRBJ2-5, with 10 bases fitting TRBD1. This CDR3 has 14 amino acids. CDR1 and CDR2 from the germline V gene are SGHNT and YENEEA. CDR3 residues: CASSRDRGQGTQHF. CDR3 sequence (DNA): TGTGCCAGCAGCCGGGACAGGGGCCAAGGGACCCAGCACTTC.